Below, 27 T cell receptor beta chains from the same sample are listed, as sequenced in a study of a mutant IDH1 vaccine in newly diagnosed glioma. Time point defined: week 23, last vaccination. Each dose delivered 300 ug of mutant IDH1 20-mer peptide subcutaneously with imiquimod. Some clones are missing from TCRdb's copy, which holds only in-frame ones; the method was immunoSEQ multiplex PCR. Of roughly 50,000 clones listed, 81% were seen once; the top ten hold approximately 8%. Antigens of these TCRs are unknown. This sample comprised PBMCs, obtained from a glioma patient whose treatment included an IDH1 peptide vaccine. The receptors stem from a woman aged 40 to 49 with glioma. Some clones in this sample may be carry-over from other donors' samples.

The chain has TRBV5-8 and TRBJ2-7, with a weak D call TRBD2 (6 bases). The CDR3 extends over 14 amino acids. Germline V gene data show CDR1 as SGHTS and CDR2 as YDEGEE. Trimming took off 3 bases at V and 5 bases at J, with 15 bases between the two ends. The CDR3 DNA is TGTGCCAGCAGCTCGTGGGGGGACGGTGACGAGCAGTACTTC. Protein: CASSSWGDGDEQYF.

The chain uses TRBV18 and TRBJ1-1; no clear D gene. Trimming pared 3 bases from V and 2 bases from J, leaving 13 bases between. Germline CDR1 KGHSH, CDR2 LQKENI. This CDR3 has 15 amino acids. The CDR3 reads CASSPRVSTNTEAFF. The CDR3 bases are TGTGCCAGCTCACCTCGAGTCAGCACTAACACTGAAGCTTTCTTT.

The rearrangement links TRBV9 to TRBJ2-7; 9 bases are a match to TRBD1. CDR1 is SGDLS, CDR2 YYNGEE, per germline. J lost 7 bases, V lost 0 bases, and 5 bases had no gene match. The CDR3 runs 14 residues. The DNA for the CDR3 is TGTGCCAGCAGCGTAGCGGGGACAGGGAAAGAGCAGTACTTC. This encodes CASSVAGTGKEQYF.

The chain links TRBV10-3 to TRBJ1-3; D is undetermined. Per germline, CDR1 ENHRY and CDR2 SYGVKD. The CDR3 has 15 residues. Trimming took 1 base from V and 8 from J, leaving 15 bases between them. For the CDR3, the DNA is TGTGCCATCAGTGAGTTGGAGACACGGGTAGACACCATATATTTT. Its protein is CAISELETRVDTIYF.

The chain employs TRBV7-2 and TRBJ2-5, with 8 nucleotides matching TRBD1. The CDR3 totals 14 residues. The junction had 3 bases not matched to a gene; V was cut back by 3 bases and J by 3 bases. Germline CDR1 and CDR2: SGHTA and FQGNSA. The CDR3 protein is CASSFGQGEETQYF. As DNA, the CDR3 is TGTGCCAGCAGCTTTGGACAGGGAGAAGAGACCCAGTACTTC.

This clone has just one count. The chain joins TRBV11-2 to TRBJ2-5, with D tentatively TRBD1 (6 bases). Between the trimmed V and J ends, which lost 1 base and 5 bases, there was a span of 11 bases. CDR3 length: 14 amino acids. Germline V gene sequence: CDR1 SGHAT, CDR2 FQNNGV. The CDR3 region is CASSLVSGVETQYF. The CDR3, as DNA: TGTGCCAGCAGCTTAGTTTCAGGGGTCGAGACCCAGTACTTC.

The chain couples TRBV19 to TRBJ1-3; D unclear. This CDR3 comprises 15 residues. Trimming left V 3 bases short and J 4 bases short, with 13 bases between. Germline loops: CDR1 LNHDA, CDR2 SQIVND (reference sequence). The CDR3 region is CASSIVPGAGNTIYF. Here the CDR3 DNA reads TGTGCCAGTAGTATCGTCCCGGGTGCAGGAAACACCATATATTTT.

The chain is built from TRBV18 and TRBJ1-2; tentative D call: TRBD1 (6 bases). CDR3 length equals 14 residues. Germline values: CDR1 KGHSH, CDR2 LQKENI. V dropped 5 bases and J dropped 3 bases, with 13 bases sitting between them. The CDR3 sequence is CASSYGRGDYGYTF. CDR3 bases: TGTGCCAGCTCATACGGCAGGGGAGACTATGGCTACACCTTC. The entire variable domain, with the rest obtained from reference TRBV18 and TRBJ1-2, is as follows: NAGVMQNPRHLVRRRGQEARLRCSPMKGHSHVYWYRQLPEEGLKFMVYLQKENIIDESGMPKERFSAEFPKEGPSILRIQQVVRGDSAAYFCASSYGRGDYGYTFGSGTRLTVV.

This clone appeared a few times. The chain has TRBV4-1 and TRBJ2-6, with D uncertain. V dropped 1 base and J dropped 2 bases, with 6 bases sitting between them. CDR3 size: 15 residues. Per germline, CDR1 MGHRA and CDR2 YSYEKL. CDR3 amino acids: CASSQVTTGANVLTF. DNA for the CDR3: TGCGCCAGCAGCCAAGTTACTACTGGGGCCAACGTCCTGACTTTC.

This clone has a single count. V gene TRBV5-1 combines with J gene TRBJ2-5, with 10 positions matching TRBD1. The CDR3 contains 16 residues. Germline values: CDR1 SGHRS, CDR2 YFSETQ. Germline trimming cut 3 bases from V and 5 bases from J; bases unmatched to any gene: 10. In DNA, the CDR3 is TGCGCCAGCAGCTCGCCGGGACAGGGGAGGCGGGAGACCCAGTACTTC. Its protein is CASSSPGQGRRETQYF.

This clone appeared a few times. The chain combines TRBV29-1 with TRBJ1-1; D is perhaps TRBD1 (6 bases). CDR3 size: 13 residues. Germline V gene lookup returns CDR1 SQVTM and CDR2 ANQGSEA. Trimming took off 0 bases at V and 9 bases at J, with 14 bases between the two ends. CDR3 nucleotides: TGCAGCGTTGAAGAGCTCATGGGGGCTAAAGCTTTCTTT. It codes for CSVEELMGAKAFF.

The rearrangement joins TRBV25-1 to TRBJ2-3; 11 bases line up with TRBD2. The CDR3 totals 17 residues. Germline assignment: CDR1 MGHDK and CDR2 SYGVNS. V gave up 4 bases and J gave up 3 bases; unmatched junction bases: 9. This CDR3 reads CASSGPGTSGGTDTQYF. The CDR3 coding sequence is TGTGCCAGCAGTGGACCCGGGACTAGCGGAGGGACAGATACGCAGTATTTT. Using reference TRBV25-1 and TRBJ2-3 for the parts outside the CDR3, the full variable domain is EADIYQTPRYLVIGTGKKITLECSQTMGHDKMYWYQQDPGMELHLIHYSYGVNSTEKGDLSSESTVSRIRTEHFPLTLESARPSHTSQYLCASSGPGTSGGTDTQYFGPGTRLTVL.

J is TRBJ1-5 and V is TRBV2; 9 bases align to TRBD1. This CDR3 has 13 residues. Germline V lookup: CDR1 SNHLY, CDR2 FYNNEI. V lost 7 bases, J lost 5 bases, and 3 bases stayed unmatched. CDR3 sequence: CASIGDRDQPQHF. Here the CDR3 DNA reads TGTGCCAGCATCGGGGACAGGGATCAGCCCCAGCATTTT.

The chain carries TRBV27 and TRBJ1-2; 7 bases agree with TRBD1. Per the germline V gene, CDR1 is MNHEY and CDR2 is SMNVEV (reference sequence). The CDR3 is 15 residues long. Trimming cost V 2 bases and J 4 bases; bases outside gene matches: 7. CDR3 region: CASSLMGQGVYGYTF. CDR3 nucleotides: TGTGCCAGCAGTTTAATGGGGCAGGGGGTCTATGGCTACACCTTC.

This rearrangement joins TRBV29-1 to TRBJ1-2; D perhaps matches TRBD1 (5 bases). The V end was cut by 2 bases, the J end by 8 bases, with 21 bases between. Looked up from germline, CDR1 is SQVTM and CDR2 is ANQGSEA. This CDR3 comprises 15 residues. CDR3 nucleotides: TGCAGCGTTGAAACGGCCAGGTCCCTGGGGACGGGCTACACCTTC. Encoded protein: CSVETARSLGTGYTF.

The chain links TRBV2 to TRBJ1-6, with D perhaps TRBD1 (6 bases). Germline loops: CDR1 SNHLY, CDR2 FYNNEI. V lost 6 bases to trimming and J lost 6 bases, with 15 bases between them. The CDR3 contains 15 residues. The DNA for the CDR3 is TGTGCCAGCAGATTAACAGGGATCGGTAATTCACCCCTCCACTTT. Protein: CASRLTGIGNSPLHF.

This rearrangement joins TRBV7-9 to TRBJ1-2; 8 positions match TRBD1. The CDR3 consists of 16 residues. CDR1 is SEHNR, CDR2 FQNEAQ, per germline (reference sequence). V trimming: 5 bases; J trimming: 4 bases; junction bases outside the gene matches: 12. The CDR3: CASSPPRDRHLYGYTF. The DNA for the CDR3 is TGTGCCAGCAGCCCTCCCCGGGACAGGCATCTCTATGGCTACACCTTC.

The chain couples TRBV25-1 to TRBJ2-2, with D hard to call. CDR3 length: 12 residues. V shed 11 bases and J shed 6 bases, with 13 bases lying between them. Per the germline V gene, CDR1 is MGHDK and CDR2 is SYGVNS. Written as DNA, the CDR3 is TGTGCCGCAGCGAGTTTTTCCGGGGAGCTGTTTTTT. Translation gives CAAASFSGELFF.

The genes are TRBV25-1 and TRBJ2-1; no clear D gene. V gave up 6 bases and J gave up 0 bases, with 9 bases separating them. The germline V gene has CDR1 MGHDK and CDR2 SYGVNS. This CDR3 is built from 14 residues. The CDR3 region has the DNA TGTGCCAGCAGCGGTGGGTTCTCCTACAATGAGCAGTTCTTC. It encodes CASSGGFSYNEQFF.

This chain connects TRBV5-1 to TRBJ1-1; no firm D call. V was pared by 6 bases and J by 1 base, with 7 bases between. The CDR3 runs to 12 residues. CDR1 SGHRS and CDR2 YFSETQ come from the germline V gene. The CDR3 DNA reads TGCGCCAGCAATGAGGGGAACACTGAAGCTTTCTTT. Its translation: CASNEGNTEAFF.

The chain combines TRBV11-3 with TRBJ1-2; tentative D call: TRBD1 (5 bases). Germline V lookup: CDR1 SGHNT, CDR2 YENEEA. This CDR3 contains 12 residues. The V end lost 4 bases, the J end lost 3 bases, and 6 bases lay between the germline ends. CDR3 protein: CASSSGDYGYTF. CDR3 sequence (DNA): TGTGCCAGCAGCTCGGGGGACTATGGCTACACCTTC.

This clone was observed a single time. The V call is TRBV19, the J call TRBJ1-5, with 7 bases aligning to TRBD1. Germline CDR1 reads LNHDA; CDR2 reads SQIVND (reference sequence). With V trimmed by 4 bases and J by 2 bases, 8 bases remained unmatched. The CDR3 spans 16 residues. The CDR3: CASSTLRGQGNQPQHF. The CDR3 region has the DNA TGTGCCAGTAGTACCCTTCGAGGACAGGGCAATCAGCCCCAGCATTTT.

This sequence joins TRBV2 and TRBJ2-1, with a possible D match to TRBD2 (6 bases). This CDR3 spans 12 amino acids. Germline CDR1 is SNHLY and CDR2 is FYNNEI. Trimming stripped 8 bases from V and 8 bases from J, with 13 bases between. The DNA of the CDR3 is TGTGCCAGCGTCGGGGGTCTACATGAGCAGTTCTTC. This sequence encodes CASVGGLHEQFF.

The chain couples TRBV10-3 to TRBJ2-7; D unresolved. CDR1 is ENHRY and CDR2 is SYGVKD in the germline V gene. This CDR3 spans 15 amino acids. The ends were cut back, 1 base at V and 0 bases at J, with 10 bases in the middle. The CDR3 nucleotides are TGTGCCATCAGTGAGTTGGGTCCGAGCTCCTACGAGCAGTACTTC. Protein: CAISELGPSSYEQYF.

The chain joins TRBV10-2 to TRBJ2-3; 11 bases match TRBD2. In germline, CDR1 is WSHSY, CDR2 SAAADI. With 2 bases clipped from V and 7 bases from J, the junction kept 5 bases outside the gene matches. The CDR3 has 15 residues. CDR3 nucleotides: TGCGCCAGCAGTGAGGGCACTAGCGGGGGAAATACGCAGTATTTT. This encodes CASSEGTSGGNTQYF.

Here the CDR3 reads CASSFWGQRYYGYTF. CDR3 DNA: TGTGCCAGCAGTTTCTGGGGGCAGAGATACTATGGCTACACCTTC. V gene TRBV7-9 combines with J gene TRBJ1-2, with D tentatively TRBD1 (6 bases). Germline CDR1 SEHNR, CDR2 FQNEAQ (reference sequence). Trimming cost V 6 bases and J 3 bases, with 17 bases left between them. This CDR3 region has 15 residues.

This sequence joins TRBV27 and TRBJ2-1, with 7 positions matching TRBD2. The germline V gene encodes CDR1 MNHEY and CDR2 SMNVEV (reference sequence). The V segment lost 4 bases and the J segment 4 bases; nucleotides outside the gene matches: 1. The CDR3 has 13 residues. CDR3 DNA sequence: TGTGCCAGCAGTTCGCGGGGGTACAATGAGCAGTTCTTC. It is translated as CASSSRGYNEQFF.